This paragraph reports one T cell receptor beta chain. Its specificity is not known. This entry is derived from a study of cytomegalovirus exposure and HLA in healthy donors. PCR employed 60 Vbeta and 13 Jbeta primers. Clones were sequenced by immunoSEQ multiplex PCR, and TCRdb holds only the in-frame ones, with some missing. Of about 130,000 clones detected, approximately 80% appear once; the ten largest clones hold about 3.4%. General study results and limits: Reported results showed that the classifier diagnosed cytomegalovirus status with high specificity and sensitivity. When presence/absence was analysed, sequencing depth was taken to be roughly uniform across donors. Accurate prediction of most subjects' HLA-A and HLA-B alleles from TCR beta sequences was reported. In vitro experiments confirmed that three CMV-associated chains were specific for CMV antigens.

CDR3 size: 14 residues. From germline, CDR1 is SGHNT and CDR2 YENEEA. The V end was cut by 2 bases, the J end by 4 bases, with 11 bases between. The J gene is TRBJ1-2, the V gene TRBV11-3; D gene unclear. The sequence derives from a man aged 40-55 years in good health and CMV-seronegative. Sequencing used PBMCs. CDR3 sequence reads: CASSLSQLSYGYTF. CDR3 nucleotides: TGTGCCAGCAGCTTAAGTCAGTTATCCTATGGCTACACCTTC.